The rows below give T cell receptor beta chains drawn from one sample of a study of response to subunit inactivated influenza vaccine. MiXCR, applied by TCRdb to the RT-PCR reads, yields one record per CDR3 protein. The sample lists 150,000 to 200,000 distinct CDR3 sequences, 9.5% to 15% occurring once. These same data were also listed under a study on T cells expressing NK-cell markers.

This sample comprised CD8+ T cells sorted from PBMCs, obtained about 12 days after vaccination. The receptors were sampled from a man aged 50-59 years who received an inactivated influenza vaccine. Each CDR3 is given with its conserved first and last residue.

17,TRBV6-2/TRBV6-3,CASSYSREVQSYNEQFF
16,TRBV15,CATSRVWGLPYNEQFF
15,TRBV24-1,CATSDPPSGRVEQFF
14,TRBV5-5,CASSHRGSGGELFF
15,TRBV4-3,CASSSYGGAGYGYTF
12,TRBV6-2/TRBV6-3,CASSKEYTEAFF
14,TRBV5-1,CASSLVGTSNEQYF
15,TRBV2,CARHSGGQGTGELFF
12,TRBV7-9,CASSLGAVEKYF
13,TRBV5-1,CASSLGNFDEQFF
15,TRBV29-1,CSVHTTGTGSYEQYF
12,TRBV29-1,CSVARATGELFF
13,TRBV6-2/TRBV6-3,CAISSGSRYEQYF
14,TRBV7-9,CASSFGLYAGTQYF
11,TRBV2,CASSESDTQYF
14,TRBV27,CASRSWDLGETQYF
14,TRBV7-9,CASSHRHRPDTQYF
14,TRBV4-3,CASSQDRQNYGYTF
12,TRBV6-2/TRBV6-3,CASSHRSYEQYF
16,TRBV27,CASSLGTSGSSETQYF
12,TRBV25-1,CASRTGLETQYF
16,TRBV10-3,CAISEPAGDRDQPQHF
12,TRBV2,CASRDRVTEAFF
16,TRBV6-5,CASSYTTGGDTGELFF
19,TRBV28,CASSAVGTSGGAFRETQYF
14,TRBV28,CASSRRLAPDEQFF
18,TRBV12-3/TRBV12-4,CASSLALWDSHSTDTQYF
16,TRBV3-1,CASSQIGGRFSYEQYF
14,TRBV29-1,CSVERPPIDNEQFF
13,TRBV4-3,CASSRGAHTEAFF
15,TRBV16,CASSQWLGTTGELFF
15,TRBV5-8,CASSLVGRVVYEQYF
14,TRBV20-1,CSARDRQGIYEQYF
16,TRBV12-3/TRBV12-4,CASSFWLAGSTDTQYF
13,TRBV9,CASSVTGDYGYTF
17,TRBV3-1,CASSQDYAVKGVNIQYF
17,TRBV5-6,CASSQPGTGSSYNEQFF
16,TRBV7-6,CASSFGQGLSGNTIYF
13,TRBV18,CASSPLGTYEQYF
12,TRBV7-9,CASTSHFAGYTF
16,TRBV6-5,CASSYTFRVESTEAFF
15,TRBV4-3,CASSALLGVNERQFF
16,TRBV7-9,CASSSLAGTGFDEQFF
17,TRBV4-1,CASSQASGDLGVYEQYF
13,TRBV29-1,CSVVGRGNTEAFF
17,TRBV7-9,CASSPSLRNEVTDTQYF
16,TRBV11-2,CASSLLLRALYNEQFF
15,TRBV20-1,CSASPPDFTSYEQYF
11,TRBV7-9,CASSPMDTQYF
15,TRBV6-2/TRBV6-3,CASSYVSVPPREQYF
13,TRBV4-3,CASSHNLQETQYF
16,TRBV28,CASSSHRPGLNTEAFF
16,TRBV27,CASSPTPAGAAYEQYF
16,TRBV7-9,CASSLAGLAGQETQYF